The 28 T cell receptor beta chains given below trace back to one sample, sequenced in a study of cytomegalovirus exposure and HLA in healthy donors. Primers: 60 Vbeta forward and 13 Jbeta reverse. Repertoires were generated with immunoSEQ multiplex PCR, while TCRdb's copy carries only in-frame clones and drops some. Of almost 200,000 clones in the sample, roughly 83% were seen once. The specimen sequenced was PBMCs. Source of these receptors: a male donor in good health and CMV-seropositive.

The chain recombines TRBV18 with TRBJ1-2; 7 positions agree with TRBD1. Germline V gives CDR1 KGHSH, CDR2 LQKENI. V lost 4 bases and J lost 2; bases outside the gene matches: 7. There are 15 residues in the CDR3. CDR3 protein: CASSRNTGANYGYTF. The CDR3 coding sequence is TGTGCCAGCTCACGAAACACAGGGGCCAACTATGGCTACACCTTC.

The V gene is TRBV6-1, the J gene TRBJ1-5; D not certain. V shed 1 base and J shed 4 bases, with 8 bases lying between them. In germline, CDR1 is MNHNS, CDR2 SASEGT. The CDR3 loop spans 14 amino acids. Here the CDR3 reads CASSEGAGNQPQHF. The CDR3 DNA is TGTGCCAGCAGTGAAGGGGCAGGAAATCAGCCCCAGCATTTT.

This clone turned up a few times. The chain carries TRBV18 and TRBJ2-2, with D perhaps matching TRBD1 (6 bases). V was trimmed by 2 bases and J by 1 base, leaving 8 bases between them. Germline V lookup: CDR1 KGHSH, CDR2 LQKENI. CDR3 size: 15 residues. The CDR3 spells CASSPNRENTGELFF. In DNA, the CDR3 is TGTGCCAGCTCACCAAACAGGGAGAACACCGGGGAGCTGTTTTTT.

The chain couples TRBV4-1 to TRBJ2-5; 8 nucleotides match TRBD2. The DNA matches TRBJ2-7 better at its end, which makes the J call doubtful. This CDR3 spans 15 amino acids. Germline CDR1 is MGHRA and CDR2 is YSYEKL. The CDR3 DNA sequence: TGCGCCAGCAGCCATCCGGGGGGGGGCAAGAACGAGCAGTACTTC. Protein product: CASSHPGGGKNEQYF.

V gene TRBV7-3 combines with J gene TRBJ2-5; perhaps TRBD1 as D (6 bases). CDR1 is SGHTA and CDR2 is FQGTGA in the germline V gene. The CDR3 length is 13 residues. Trimming removed 2 bases at V and 5 bases at J, with 9 bases between. DNA of the CDR3: TGTGCCAGCAGCTTAGGACAGAGGGAGACCCAGTACTTC. Amino acid sequence: CASSLGQRETQYF.

This chain uses TRBV5-1 with TRBJ2-5; 7 bases align to TRBD2. Per germline, CDR1 SGHRS and CDR2 YFSETQ. This CDR3 has 15 residues. Trimming took 3 bases from V and 2 from J; bases not matched to a gene: 7. The CDR3 nucleotides are TGCGCCAGCAGCTCTGTGCGGGGGTCTCAAGAGACCCAGTACTTC. This translates into CASSSVRGSQETQYF.

The chain combines TRBV7-2 with TRBJ2-6, with 7 bases that match TRBD2. The germline V gene encodes CDR1 SGHTA and CDR2 FQGNSA. V was clipped by 5 bases and J by 0 bases; unmatched bases: 1. The CDR3 runs to 15 residues. DNA for the CDR3: TGTGCCAGCAGCCGCGGGGGCTCTGGGGCCAACGTCCTGACTTTC. This sequence encodes CASSRGGSGANVLTF.

This clone was counted a few times. The rearrangement uses TRBV5-1 and TRBJ1-2; 7 bases line up with TRBD1. Germline V gene sequence: CDR1 SGHRS, CDR2 YFSETQ. The CDR3 consists of 17 residues. With V trimmed by 7 bases and J by 3 bases, 18 bases remained unmatched. The CDR3 loop reads CASSPVSQGGMDYGYTF. The DNA for the CDR3 is TGCGCCAGCTCACCTGTAAGTCAGGGGGGAATGGACTATGGCTACACCTTC.

This rearrangement joins TRBV7-9 to TRBJ2-1, with TRBD1 identical over 7 bases. The CDR3 totals 16 residues. V trimming: 4 bases; J trimming: 2 bases; junction bases outside the gene matches: 8. The germline gives CDR1 SEHNR, CDR2 FQNEAQ (reference sequence). The DNA of the CDR3 is TGTGCCAGCAGCTCTAGAATGGGACAGCCCTACAATGAGCAGTTCTTC. Protein: CASSSRMGQPYNEQFF.

The chain employs TRBV6-1 and TRBJ1-1; D gene unclear. In germline, CDR1 is MNHNS, CDR2 SASEGT. Trimming stripped 7 bases from V and 0 bases from J, with 9 bases between. The CDR3 has 13 amino acids. CDR3 in DNA: TGTGCCAGCAAGGCAGGCATGAACACTGAAGCTTTCTTT. Protein product: CASKAGMNTEAFF.

The chain combines TRBV5-4 with TRBJ1-1, with D maybe TRBD1 (6 bases). Trimming removed 4 bases from V and 2 bases from J, with 18 bases in between. The CDR3 has 16 amino acids. CDR1 SGHNT and CDR2 YYREEE come from the germline V gene (reference sequence). The CDR3 loop reads CASSPEGGLANTEAFF. DNA for the CDR3: TGTGCCAGCAGCCCGGAGGGGGGACTAGCTAACACTGAAGCTTTCTTT.

The CDR3 nucleotides are TGCGCCAGCAGCTCAGAAAGGACAGAAACCGGGGAGCTGTTTTTT. Translation: CASSSERTETGELFF. The rearrangement joins TRBV5-1 to TRBJ2-2; D might be TRBD1 (6 bases). Germline V CDR1 and CDR2: SGHRS, YFSETQ. The CDR3 contains 15 residues. Trimming left V 3 bases short and J 5 bases short, with 14 bases between.

The chain's CDR3 is CASSPSLEQPQHF. The CDR3 DNA reads as TGTGCCAGCTCACCTTCCTTAGAGCAGCCCCAGCATTTT. The chain employs TRBV18 and TRBJ1-5, with D uncertain. V was cut by 3 bases and J by 7 bases, with 10 bases left in between. The CDR3 totals 13 residues. CDR1 is KGHSH and CDR2 is LQKENI in the germline V gene.

This chain links TRBV19 with TRBJ2-7, with 7 positions matching TRBD1. With 0 bases clipped from V and 2 bases from J, the junction kept 4 bases outside the gene matches. The CDR3 loop spans 15 amino acids. Germline V gene sequence: CDR1 LNHDA, CDR2 SQIVND (reference sequence). CDR3 nucleotides: TGTGCCAGTAGTATAGATCGACAGGGTACCTACGAGCAGTACTTC. Its translation: CASSIDRQGTYEQYF. Combining the CDR3 with reference TRBV19 and TRBJ2-7 gives the whole variable domain DGGITQSPKYLFRKEGQNVTLSCEQNLNHDAMYWYRQDPGQGLRLIYYSQIVNDFQKGDIAEGYSVSREKKESFPLTVTSAQKNPTAFYLCASSIDRQGTYEQYFGPGTRLTVT.

This chain connects TRBV7-9 to TRBJ1-2; 7 bases line up with TRBD1. J gave up 4 bases and V 3 bases, and 5 bases lay outside the gene matches. Germline lookup yields CDR1 SEHNR and CDR2 FQNEAQ (reference sequence). The CDR3 contains 14 residues. CDR3: CASSLVGGSYGYTF. The CDR3 coding sequence is TGTGCCAGCAGCTTGGTAGGGGGCTCCTATGGCTACACCTTC. Together with reference TRBV7-9 and TRBJ1-2, the CDR3 gives the full variable domain: DTGVSQNPRHKITKRGQNVTFRCDPISEHNRLYWYRQTLGQGPEFLTYFQNEAQLEKSRLLSDRFSAERPKGSFSTLEIQRTEQGDSAMYLCASSLVGGSYGYTFGSGTRLTVV.

The CDR3 region has the DNA TGTGCCAGCATAGTTTCGACGGGGGACTATGGCTACACCTTC. Translation: CASIVSTGDYGYTF. V usage is TRBV6-1 and J usage is TRBJ1-2, with a weak D call TRBD1 (5 bases). Germline V lookup: CDR1 MNHNS, CDR2 SASEGT. The CDR3 length is 14 residues. The germline V and J ends were trimmed by 7 bases and 3 bases, with 15 bases remaining between them.

The rearrangement joins TRBV2 to TRBJ2-7; the D gene is possibly TRBD1 (5 bases). Between the trimmed V and J ends, which lost 8 bases and 4 bases, there was a span of 6 bases. The V gene's germline CDR1 is SNHLY and CDR2 FYNNEI. CDR3 length equals 10 residues. In nucleotides, the CDR3 is TGTGCCAGCCAGGGTTACGAGCAGTACTTC. This translates into CASQGYEQYF.

The chain uses TRBV6-5 and TRBJ1-5; no definite D call. CDR1 is MNHEY, CDR2 SVGAGI, per germline. Trimming removed 6 bases at V and 3 bases at J, with 15 bases between. The CDR3 runs 15 residues. The CDR3 region has the DNA TGTGCCAGCAGCCGGTTTTGGCAGGCCAATCAGCCCCAGCATTTT. This gives the protein CASSRFWQANQPQHF.

The chain combines TRBV7-3 with TRBJ2-2, with TRBD1 identical over 9 bases. The CDR3 runs to 16 residues. Losses at the gene ends were 3 bases for V and 3 bases for J; bases not matched to a gene: 5. Looked up from germline, CDR1 is SGHTA and CDR2 is FQGTGA. As DNA, the CDR3 is TGTGCCAGCAGCTTTGGGGGACAGGGTTACACCGGGGAGCTGTTTTTT. Its translation is CASSFGGQGYTGELFF. The entire variable domain, with the rest obtained from reference TRBV7-3 and TRBJ2-2, is as follows: GAGVSQTPSNKVTEKGKYVELRCDPISGHTALYWYRQSLGQGPEFLIYFQGTGAADDSGLPNDRFFAVRPEGSVSTLKIQRTERGDSAVYLCASSFGGQGYTGELFFGEGSRLTVL.

The chain has TRBV4-3 and TRBJ1-6; D might be TRBD1 (6 bases). The CDR3 loop spans 16 amino acids. The germline gives CDR1 LGHNA, CDR2 YSLEER. Deletions cut 0 bases from V and 10 bases from J, with 16 bases between. CDR3 loop: CASSQEGAPRGSPLHF. As DNA, the CDR3 is TGCGCCAGCAGCCAAGAGGGGGCCCCCAGAGGGTCACCCCTCCACTTT.

A remark on this clone: At one end the junction does not follow the germline gene, possibly because of a read error. The gene calls are TRBV10-3 and TRBJ2-3; 13 positions match TRBD2. CDR1 and CDR2 from the germline V gene are ENHRY and SYGVKD. The CDR3 sequence is 16 residues long. The CDR3 nucleotides read TGTGCCAGCAGTGCCACTAGCGGGGGGGGTGAGGATACGCAGTATTTT. This translates into CASSATSGGGEDTQYF.

About this clone: One end of the junction fails to match germline, which may point to a read error. The chain uses TRBV5-1 and TRBJ2-3; 10 bases map to TRBD2. Germline CDR1 is SGHRS and CDR2 is YFSETQ. This CDR3 is 16 amino acids long. The CDR3 bases are TGCGCCAGCAACTTGGGTGCTAGCGGGGGAGCGGATACGCAGTATTTT. Translating it yields CASNLGASGGADTQYF.

The genes are TRBV4-2 and TRBJ1-4; weak D call: TRBD1 (5 bases). The V and J ends lost 0 bases and 9 bases respectively, with 11 bases between them. This CDR3 is built from 14 residues. Germline CDR1 and CDR2: LGHNA and YNFKEQ. The CDR3: CASSQEATGQKLFF. The CDR3 region has the DNA TGTGCCAGCAGCCAAGAGGCTACAGGCCAAAAACTGTTTTTT.

This chain joins TRBV5-5 and TRBJ2-5; 9 positions match TRBD2. The trim removed 5 bases at V and 9 bases at J, leaving 14 bases unmatched. The length of the CDR3 is 15 residues. Germline loops: CDR1 SGHKS, CDR2 YYEKEE (reference sequence). The CDR3 coding sequence is TGTGCCAGCAGTCCCCGGGGTAGCGGGGGTGAGGCCCAGTACTTC. It translates to CASSPRGSGGEAQYF.

This chain joins TRBV18 and TRBJ1-4; D may be TRBD1 (5 bases). This CDR3 comprises 14 residues. The germline V gene has CDR1 KGHSH and CDR2 LQKENI. V gave up 2 bases and J gave up 6 bases, with 10 bases separating them. CDR3: CASSPRQGDEKLFF. DNA of the CDR3: TGTGCCAGCTCACCAAGGCAGGGTGATGAAAAACTGTTTTTT.

This chain uses TRBV18 with TRBJ1-2, with D perhaps TRBD1 (5 bases). V lost 0 bases to trimming and J lost 8 bases, with 13 bases between them. Germline assignment: CDR1 KGHSH and CDR2 LQKENI. CDR3 length: 14 amino acids. The CDR3 DNA is TGTGCCAGCTCACCACCTGTCCAGGGTGGCGGCTACACCTTC. Translated: CASSPPVQGGGYTF.

This CDR3 is CASSLVATSLETQYF. In nucleotides, the CDR3 is TGTGCCAGCAGCTTAGTCGCGACTAGCTTGGAGACCCAGTACTTC. The rearrangement joins TRBV7-2 to TRBJ2-5, with 7 bases lining up with TRBD2. CDR1 and CDR2 from the germline V gene are SGHTA and FQGNSA. The CDR3 is made up of 15 amino acids. The ends lost 1 base at V and 5 bases at J; junction bases unmatched: 7.

The chain combines TRBV29-1 with TRBJ2-2; D perhaps matches TRBD2 (7 bases). From germline, CDR1 is SQVTM and CDR2 ANQGSEA. V was trimmed by 6 bases and J by 0 bases, leaving 14 bases between them. The CDR3 is 15 residues long. CDR3 DNA: TGCAGCGTCCGGAAGGGGGGGCCGAACACCGGGGAGCTGTTTTTT. Translating gives CSVRKGGPNTGELFF.